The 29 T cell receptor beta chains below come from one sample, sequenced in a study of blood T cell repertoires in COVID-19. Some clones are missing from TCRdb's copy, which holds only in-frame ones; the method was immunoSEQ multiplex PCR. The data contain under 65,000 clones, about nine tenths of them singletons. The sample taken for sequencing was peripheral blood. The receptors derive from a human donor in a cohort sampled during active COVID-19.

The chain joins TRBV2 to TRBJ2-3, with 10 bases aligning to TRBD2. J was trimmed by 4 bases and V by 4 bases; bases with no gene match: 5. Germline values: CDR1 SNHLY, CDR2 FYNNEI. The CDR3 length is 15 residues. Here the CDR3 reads CASSGWLAGADTQYF. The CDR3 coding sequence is TGTGCCAGCAGTGGATGGCTAGCGGGAGCAGATACGCAGTATTTT.

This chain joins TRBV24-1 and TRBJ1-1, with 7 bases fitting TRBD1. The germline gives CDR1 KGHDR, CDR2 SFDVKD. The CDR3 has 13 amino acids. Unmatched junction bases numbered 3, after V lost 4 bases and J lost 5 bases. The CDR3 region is CATSEAGGTEAFF. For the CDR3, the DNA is TGTGCCACCAGTGAAGCAGGGGGGACTGAAGCTTTCTTT.

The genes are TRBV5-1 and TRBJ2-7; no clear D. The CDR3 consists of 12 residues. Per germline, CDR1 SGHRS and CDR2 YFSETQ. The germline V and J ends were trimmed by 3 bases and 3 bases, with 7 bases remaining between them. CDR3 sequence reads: CASSSTIYEQYF. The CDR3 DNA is TGCGCCAGCAGCTCGACAATCTACGAGCAGTACTTC.

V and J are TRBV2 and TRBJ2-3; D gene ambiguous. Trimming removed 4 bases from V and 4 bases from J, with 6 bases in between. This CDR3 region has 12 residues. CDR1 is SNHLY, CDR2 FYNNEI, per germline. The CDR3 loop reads CASSATSDTQYF. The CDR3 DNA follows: TGTGCCAGCAGTGCGACTTCAGATACGCAGTATTTT.

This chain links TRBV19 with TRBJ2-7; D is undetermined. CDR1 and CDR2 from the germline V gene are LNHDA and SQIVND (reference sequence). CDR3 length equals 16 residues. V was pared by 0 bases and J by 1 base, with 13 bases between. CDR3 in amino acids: CASSIDASLRSYEQYF. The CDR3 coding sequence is TGTGCCAGTAGTATAGACGCAAGCCTGAGATCCTACGAGCAGTACTTC. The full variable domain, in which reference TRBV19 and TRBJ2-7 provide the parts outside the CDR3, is DGGITQSPKYLFRKEGQNVTLSCEQNLNHDAMYWYRQDPGQGLRLIYYSQIVNDFQKGDIAEGYSVSREKKESFPLTVTSAQKNPTAFYLCASSIDASLRSYEQYFGPGTRLTVT.

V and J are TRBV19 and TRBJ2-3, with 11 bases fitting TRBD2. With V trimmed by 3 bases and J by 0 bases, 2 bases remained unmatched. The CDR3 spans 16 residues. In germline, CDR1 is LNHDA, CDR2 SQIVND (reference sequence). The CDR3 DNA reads TGTGCCAGTAGTATGTCTAGCGGGAGGAGCACAGATACGCAGTATTTT. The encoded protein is CASSMSSGRSTDTQYF.

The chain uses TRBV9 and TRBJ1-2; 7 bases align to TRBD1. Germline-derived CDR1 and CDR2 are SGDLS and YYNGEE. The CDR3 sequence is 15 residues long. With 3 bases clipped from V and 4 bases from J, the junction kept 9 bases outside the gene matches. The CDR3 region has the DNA TGTGCCAGCAGCGCCCGGGACAGAAACTTCTATGGCTACACCTTC. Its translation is CASSARDRNFYGYTF.

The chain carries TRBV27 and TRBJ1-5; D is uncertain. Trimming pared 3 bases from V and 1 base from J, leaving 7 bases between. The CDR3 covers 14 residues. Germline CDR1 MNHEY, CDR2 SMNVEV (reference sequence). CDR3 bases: TGTGCCAGCAGTTTTGATGGCAGCAATCAGCCCCAGCATTTT. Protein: CASSFDGSNQPQHF.

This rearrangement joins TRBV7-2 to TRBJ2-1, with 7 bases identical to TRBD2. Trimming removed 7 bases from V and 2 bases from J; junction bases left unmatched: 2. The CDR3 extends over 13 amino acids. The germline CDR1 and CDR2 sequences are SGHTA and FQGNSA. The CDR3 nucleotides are TGTGCCAGCAAGCGGGATCCCTACAATGAGCAGTTCTTC. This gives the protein CASKRDPYNEQFF.

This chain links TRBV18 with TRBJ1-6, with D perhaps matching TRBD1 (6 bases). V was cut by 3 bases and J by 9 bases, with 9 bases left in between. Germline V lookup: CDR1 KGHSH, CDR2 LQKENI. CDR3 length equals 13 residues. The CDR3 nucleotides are TGTGCCAGCTCACCTGGACAGACTTCACCCCTCCACTTT. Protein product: CASSPGQTSPLHF.

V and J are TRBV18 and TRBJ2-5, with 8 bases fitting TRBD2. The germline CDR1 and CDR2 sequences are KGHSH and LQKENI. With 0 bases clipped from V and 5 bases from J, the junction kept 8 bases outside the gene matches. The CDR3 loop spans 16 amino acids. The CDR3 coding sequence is TGTGCCAGCTCACCACCTACCAGCGGGGGTGAGGAGACCCAGTACTTC. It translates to CASSPPTSGGEETQYF.

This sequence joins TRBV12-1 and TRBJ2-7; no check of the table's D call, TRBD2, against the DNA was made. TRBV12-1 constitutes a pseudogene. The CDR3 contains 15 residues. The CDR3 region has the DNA TGTGCCAGCAGGGTCGGGACTGTAAGCTCCTACGAGCAGTACTTC. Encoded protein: CASRVGTVSSYEQYF.

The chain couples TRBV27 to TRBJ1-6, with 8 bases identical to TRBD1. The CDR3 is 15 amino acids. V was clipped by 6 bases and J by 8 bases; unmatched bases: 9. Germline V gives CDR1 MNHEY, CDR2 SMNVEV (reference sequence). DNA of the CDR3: TGTGCCAGCAGCCCGGACAGGGTGTTGGATTCACCCCTCCACTTT. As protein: CASSPDRVLDSPLHF.

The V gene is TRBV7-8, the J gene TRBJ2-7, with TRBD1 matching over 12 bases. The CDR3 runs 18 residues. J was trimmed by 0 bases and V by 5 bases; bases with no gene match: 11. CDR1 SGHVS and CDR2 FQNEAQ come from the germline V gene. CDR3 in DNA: TGTGCCAGCAGCACCCCAGCCGGGACAGGGGGCACCTCCTACGAGCAGTACTTC. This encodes CASSTPAGTGGTSYEQYF.

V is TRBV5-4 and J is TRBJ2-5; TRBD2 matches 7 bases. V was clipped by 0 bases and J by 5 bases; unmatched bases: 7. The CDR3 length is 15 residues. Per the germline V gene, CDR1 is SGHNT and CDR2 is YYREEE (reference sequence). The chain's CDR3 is CASSLGGSGAETQYF. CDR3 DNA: TGTGCCAGCAGCTTGGGCGGGAGTGGGGCCGAGACCCAGTACTTC. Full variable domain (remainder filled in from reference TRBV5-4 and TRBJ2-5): ETGVTQSPTHLIKTRGQQVTLRCSSQSGHNTVSWYQQALGQGPQFIFQYYREEENGRGNFPPRFSGLQFPNYSSELNVNALELDDSALYLCASSLGGSGAETQYFGPGTRLLVL.

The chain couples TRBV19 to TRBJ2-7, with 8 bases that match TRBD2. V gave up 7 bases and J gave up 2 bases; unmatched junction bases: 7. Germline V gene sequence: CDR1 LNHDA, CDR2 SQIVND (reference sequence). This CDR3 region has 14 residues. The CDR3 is CASTGAGEPYEQYF. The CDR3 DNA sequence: TGTGCCAGTACAGGAGCGGGAGAACCCTACGAGCAGTACTTC.

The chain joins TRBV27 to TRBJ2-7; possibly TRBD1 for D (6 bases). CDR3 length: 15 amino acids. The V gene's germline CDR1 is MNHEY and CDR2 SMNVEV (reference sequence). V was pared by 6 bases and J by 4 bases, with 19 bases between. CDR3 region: CASRGARGPHYEQYF. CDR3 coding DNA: TGTGCCAGCAGGGGGGCGAGGGGACCACATTACGAGCAGTACTTC.

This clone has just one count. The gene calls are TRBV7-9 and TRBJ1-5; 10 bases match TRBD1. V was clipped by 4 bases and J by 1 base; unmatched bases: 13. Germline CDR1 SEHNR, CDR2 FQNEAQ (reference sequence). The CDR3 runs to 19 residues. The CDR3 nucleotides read TGTGCCAGCAGCTCGTGGGTGGGACAGGGGATCCTAAGCAATCAGCCCCAGCATTTT. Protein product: CASSSWVGQGILSNQPQHF.

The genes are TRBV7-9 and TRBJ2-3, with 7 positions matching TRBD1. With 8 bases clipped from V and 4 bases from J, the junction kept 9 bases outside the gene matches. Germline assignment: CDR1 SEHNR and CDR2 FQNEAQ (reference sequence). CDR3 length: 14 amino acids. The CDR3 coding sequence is TGTGCCAGCGGGGTGGGGACAGTGGCAGATACGCAGTATTTT. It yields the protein CASGVGTVADTQYF.

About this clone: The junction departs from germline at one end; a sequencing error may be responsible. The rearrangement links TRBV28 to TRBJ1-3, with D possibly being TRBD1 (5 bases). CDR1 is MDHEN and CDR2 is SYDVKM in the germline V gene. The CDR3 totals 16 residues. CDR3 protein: CASNLSGVGGRNTIYF. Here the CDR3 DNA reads TGTGCCAGCAATTTATCAGGAGTGGGGGGTAGAAACACCATATATTTT.

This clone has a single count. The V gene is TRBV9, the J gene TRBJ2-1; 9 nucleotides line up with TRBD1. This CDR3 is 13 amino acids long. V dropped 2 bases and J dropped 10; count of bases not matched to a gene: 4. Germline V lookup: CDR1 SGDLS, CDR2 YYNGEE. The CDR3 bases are TGTGCCAGCAGCGTGGGACAGGGCGTCGAGCAGTTCTTC. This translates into CASSVGQGVEQFF.

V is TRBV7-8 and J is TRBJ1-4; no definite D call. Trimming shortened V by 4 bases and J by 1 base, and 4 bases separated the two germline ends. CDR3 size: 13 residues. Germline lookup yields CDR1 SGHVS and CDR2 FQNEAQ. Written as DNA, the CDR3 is TGTGCCAGCAGCTCCATAACTAATGAAAAACTGTTTTTT. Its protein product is CASSSITNEKLFF.

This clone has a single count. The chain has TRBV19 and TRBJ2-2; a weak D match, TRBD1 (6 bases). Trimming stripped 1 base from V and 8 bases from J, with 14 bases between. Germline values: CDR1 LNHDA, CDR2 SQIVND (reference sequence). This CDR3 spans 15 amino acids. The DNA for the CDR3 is TGTGCCAGTAGTATAGGGAACAGGGTAACGGGGGAGCTGTTTTTT. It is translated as CASSIGNRVTGELFF.

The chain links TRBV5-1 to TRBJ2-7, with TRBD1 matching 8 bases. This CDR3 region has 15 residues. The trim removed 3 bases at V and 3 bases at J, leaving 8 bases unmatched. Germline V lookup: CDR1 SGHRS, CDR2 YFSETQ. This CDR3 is CASSSGQGIYYEQYF. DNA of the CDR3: TGCGCCAGCAGCTCCGGACAGGGTATCTACTACGAGCAGTACTTC. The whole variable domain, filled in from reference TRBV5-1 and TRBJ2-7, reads KAGVTQTPRYLIKTRGQQVTLSCSPISGHRSVSWYQQTPGQGLQFLFEYFSETQRNKGNFPGRFSGRQFSNSRSEMNVSTLELGDSALYLCASSSGQGIYYEQYFGPGTRLTVT.

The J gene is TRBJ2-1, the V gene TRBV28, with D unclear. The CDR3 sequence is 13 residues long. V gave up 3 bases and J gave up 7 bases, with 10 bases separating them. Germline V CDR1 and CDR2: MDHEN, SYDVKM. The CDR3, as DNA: TGTGCCAGCAGTTTGTCGGGTGGGAATGAGCAGTTCTTC. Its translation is CASSLSGGNEQFF.

The chain's CDR3 is CASSRELSYGYTF. The CDR3, as DNA: TGTGCCAGTAGTAGGGAGCTATCCTATGGCTACACCTTC. V gene TRBV19 combines with J gene TRBJ1-2; D is undetermined. This CDR3 contains 13 residues. The germline CDR1 and CDR2 sequences are LNHDA and SQIVND (reference sequence). Trimming shortened V by 4 bases and J by 4 bases, and 10 bases separated the two germline ends.

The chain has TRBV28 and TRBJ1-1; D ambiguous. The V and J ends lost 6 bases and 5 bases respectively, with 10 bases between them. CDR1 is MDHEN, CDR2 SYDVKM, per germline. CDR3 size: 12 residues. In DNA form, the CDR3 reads TGTGCCAGCAGGGTCGGGAGGACTGAAGCTTTCTTT. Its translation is CASRVGRTEAFF.

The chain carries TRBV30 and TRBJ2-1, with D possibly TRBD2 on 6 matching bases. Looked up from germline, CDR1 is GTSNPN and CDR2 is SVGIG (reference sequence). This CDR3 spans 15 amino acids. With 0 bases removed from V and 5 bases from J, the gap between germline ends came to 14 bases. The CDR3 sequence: CAWSVLVAGNNEQFF. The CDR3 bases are TGTGCCTGGAGTGTACTCGTGGCGGGGAACAATGAGCAGTTCTTC.

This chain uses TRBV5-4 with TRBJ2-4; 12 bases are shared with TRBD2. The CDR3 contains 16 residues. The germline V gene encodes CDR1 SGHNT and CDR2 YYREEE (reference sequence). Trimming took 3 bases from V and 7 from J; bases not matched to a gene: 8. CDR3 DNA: TGTGCCAGCAGCTCGGCGGCGACTAGCGGGAGTAACATTCAGTACTTC. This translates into CASSSAATSGSNIQYF.